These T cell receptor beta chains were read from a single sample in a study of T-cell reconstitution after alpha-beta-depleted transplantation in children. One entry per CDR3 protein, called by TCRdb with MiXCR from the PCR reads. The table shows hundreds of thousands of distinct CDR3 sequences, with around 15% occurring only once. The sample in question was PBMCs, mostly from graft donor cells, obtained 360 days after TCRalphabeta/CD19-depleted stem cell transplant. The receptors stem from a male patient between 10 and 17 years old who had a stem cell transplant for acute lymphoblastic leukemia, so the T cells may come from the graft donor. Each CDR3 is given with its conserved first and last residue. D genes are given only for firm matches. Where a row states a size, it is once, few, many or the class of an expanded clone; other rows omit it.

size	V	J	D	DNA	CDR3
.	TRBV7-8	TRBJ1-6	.	TGTGCCAGCAGCTTAGTCGATTGGGGCCCCCTCCACTTT	CASSLVDWGPLHF
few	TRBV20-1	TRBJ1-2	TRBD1	TGCAGTGGGCCCTCAGAGGGGGCGGGCACCTTC	CSGPSEGAGTF
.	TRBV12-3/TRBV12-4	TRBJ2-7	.	TGTGCCAGCAGCGAGTCCCCGGGACTGGGGACCTACGAGCAGTACTTC	CASSESPGLGTYEQYF
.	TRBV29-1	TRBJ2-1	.	TGCAGCGTTGCGCCGGCCGCCTCAAAGGAGCAGTTCTTC	CSVAPAASKEQFF
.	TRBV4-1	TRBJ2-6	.	TGCGCCAGCAGCCAAGACGGTGCTGGGGCCAACGTCCTGACTTTC	CASSQDGAGANVLTF
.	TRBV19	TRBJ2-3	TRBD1	TGTGCCAGTAGTCCTTACCACGGGACAGGAGGCACAGATACGCAGTATTTT	CASSPYHGTGGTDTQYF
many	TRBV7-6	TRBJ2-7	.	TGTGCCAGCAGCCCCCACATACTCTACGAGCAGTACTTC	CASSPHILYEQYF
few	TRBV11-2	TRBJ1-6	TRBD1	TGTGCCAGCAGCTACGCCCCGGGGGACAGGGGGCGTTATTTGGATTCACCCCTCCACTTT	CASSYAPGDRGRYLDSPLHF
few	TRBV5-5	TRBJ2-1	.	TGTGCCAGCAGCTTGTGGCTGGGAAATGAGCAGTTCTTC	CASSLWLGNEQFF
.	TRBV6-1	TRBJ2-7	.	TGTGCCAGCAGCTCAGGGGCCCCGGCCTACGAGCAGTACTTC	CASSSGAPAYEQYF
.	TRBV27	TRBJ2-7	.	TGTGCCAGCAGTTATCAGGGGAACTACGAGCAGTACTTC	CASSYQGNYEQYF
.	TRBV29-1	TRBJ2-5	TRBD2	TGCAGCGTTGAGCTAGCGGGAGGGCCAGAGACCCAGTACTTC	CSVELAGGPETQYF
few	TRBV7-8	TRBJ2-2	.	TGTGCCAGCAGTGGTAGATGGGACACCGGGGAGCTGTTTTTT	CASSGRWDTGELFF
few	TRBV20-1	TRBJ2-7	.	TGCAGTGCTAGAGACGCTCCTGGACTTAACTACGAGCAGTACTTC	CSARDAPGLNYEQYF
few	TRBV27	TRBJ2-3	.	TGTGCCAGCAGCGGAAGGGTCACAGATACGCAGTATTTT	CASSGRVTDTQYF
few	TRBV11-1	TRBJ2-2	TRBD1	TGTGCCACCCACCGGGGACAGGGGTTCACCGGGGAGCTGTTTTTT	CATHRGQGFTGELFF
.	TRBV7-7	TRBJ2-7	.	TGTGCCAGCAGCTCCTTCCGGTCCGATCCCTACGAGCAGTACTTC	CASSSFRSDPYEQYF
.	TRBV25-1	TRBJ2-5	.	TGTGCCAGCAGTGAACTAGTCCAAGAGACCCAGTACTTC	CASSELVQETQYF
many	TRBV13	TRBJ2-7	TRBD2	TGTGCCAGCAGCCCCTTACTAGCGGGAAAAGTCTACGAGCAGTACTTC	CASSPLLAGKVYEQYF
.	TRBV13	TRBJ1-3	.	TGTGCCAGCAGCTCCCGCGACTCTGGAAACACCATATATTTT	CASSSRDSGNTIYF
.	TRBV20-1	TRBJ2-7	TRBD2	TGCAGTCCTAGAGGGACTAGCGGGAGAGGAACCTACGAGCAGTACTTC	CSPRGTSGRGTYEQYF
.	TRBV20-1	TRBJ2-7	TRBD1	TGCAGTGCTCCATGGGCGGGACAGGCCTCCTACGAGCAGTACTTC	CSAPWAGQASYEQYF
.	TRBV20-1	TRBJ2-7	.	TGCAGTGCCAGCGGACAGTCCTACGAGCAGTACTTC	CSASGQSYEQYF
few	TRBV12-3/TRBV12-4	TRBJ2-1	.	TGTGCCAGCCGCAAAGCGGAGCTGGTGGGTGATGAGCAGTTCTTC	CASRKAELVGDEQFF
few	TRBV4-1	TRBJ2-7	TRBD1	TGCGCCAGCAGCCGCTACCCGACAGGGGGAGAATACGAGCAGTACTTC	CASSRYPTGGEYEQYF
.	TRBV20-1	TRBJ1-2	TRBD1	TGCAGTGCTAGTCGCCAAGGACAGGGCGCTAACTATGGCTACACCTTC	CSASRQGQGANYGYTF
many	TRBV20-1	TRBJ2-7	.	TGCAGTGCTAGACTAGGGACCTACGAGCAGTACTTC	CSARLGTYEQYF
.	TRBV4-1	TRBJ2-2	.	TGCGCCAGCAGCCAACCCTATCGAGGGGGGACCGGGGAGCTGTTTTTT	CASSQPYRGGTGELFF
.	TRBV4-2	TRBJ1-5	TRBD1	TGTGCCAGCAGCCGCGGACAGGGGGCTACCAATCAGCCCCAGCATTTT	CASSRGQGATNQPQHF
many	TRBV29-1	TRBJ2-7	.	TGCAGCGTTTTGGGGCAGTCTAGCTCCTACGAGCAGTACTTC	CSVLGQSSSYEQYF
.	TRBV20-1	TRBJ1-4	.	TGCAGTGCTAGTTGGGGCGTGGATGAAAAACTGTTTTTT	CSASWGVDEKLFF
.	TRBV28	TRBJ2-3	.	TGTGCCAGCAGCCCCACCCGAGGACCCCCGGATACGCAGTATTTT	CASSPTRGPPDTQYF
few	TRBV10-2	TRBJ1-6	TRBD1	TGCGCCAGCAGAGCAGGGGGAGACTCCCCACTCCTCCACTTT	CASRAGGDSPLLHF
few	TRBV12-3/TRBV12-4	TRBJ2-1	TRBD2	TGTGCCAGCAGGTTACTAGCGGGAGGCCCCGAAGAGCAGTTCTTC	CASRLLAGGPEEQFF
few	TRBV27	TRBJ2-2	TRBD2	TGTGCCAGCAGTGTGGCGGGAGGGCTGAACACCGGGGAGCTGTTTTTT	CASSVAGGLNTGELFF
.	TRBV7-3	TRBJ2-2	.	TGTGCCAGCAGCTCCCAGACAGGAGTGAACACCGGGGAGCTGTTTTTT	CASSSQTGVNTGELFF
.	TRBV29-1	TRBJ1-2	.	TGCAGCGTTGCTGGGCGGGACCGCTATGGCTACACCTTC	CSVAGRDRYGYTF
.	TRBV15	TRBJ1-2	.	TGTGCCACCAGCGTACAGGGTGGGCATGGCTACACCTTC	CATSVQGGHGYTF
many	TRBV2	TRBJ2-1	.	TGTGCCAGCAGTGTCCATCACGAGCAGTTCTTC	CASSVHHEQFF
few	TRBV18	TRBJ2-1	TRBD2	TGTGCCAGCTCGACCCTTGCTAGCGGGGACGGGAATGAGCAGTTCTTC	CASSTLASGDGNEQFF
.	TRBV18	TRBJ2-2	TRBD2	TGTGCCAGCTCACGAAGGGTGTCGGGACTAGCGACGAACACCGGGGAGCTGTTTTTT	CASSRRVSGLATNTGELFF
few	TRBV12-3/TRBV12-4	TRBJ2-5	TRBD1	TGTGCCAGCAGTTTCCGGCAGGGGGTTGGAGAGACCCAGTACTTC	CASSFRQGVGETQYF
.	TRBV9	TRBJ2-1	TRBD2	TGTGCCAGCAGCCCCCGGGGGGACGTGATCGACAATGAGCAGTTCTTC	CASSPRGDVIDNEQFF
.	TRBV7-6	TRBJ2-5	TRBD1	TGTGCCAGCAGCCCGCGGACAGGGGGCGAAGAGACCCAGTACTTC	CASSPRTGGEETQYF
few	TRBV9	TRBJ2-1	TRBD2	TGTGCCAGCAGCGTAGCTACCTGGGCTAGCGGGAGGCACGTGGGTAGTGAGCAGTTCTTC	CASSVATWASGRHVGSEQFF
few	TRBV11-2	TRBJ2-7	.	TGTGCCAGCGTCGGCGGCTACGAGCAGTACTTC	CASVGGYEQYF
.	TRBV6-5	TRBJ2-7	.	TGTGCCAGCAGTTACTCGACGGCGGGGCTAGCCCACGAGCAGTACTTC	CASSYSTAGLAHEQYF
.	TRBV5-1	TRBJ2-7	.	TGCGCCAGCAGCACATTAGGGGGAGAGCAGTACTTC	CASSTLGGEQYF
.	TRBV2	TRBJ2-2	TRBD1	TGTGCCAGCAGTTATCCTCCGGGACAGGGGGCCGGGGAGCTGTTTTTT	CASSYPPGQGAGELFF
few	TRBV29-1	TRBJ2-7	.	TGCAGCGTTGAATTCGGACAGCGCTACGAGCAGTACTTC	CSVEFGQRYEQYF
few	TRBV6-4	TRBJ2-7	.	TGTGCCAGCAGTGTCAACGCAGGGAACGAGCAGTACTTC	CASSVNAGNEQYF
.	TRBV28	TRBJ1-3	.	TGTGCCAGCAGGGCCACGAGCAACTCTGGAAACACCATATATTTT	CASRATSNSGNTIYF
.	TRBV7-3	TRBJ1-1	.	TGTGCCAGCAGCTTAACGGCCTTTCAATACGCTGAAGCTTTCTTT	CASSLTAFQYAEAFF